This TCR beta chain was documented in a study of blood T cell repertoires in COVID-19. V was clipped by 6 bases and J by 1 base, with 19 bases between them. Germline assignment: CDR1 SGHDT and CDR2 YYEEEE. The CDR3 totals 16 residues. TCRdb's copy holds only in-frame clones and misses some; the assay was immunoSEQ multiplex PCR. This table holds under 200,000 clones, roughly 82% found once. This clonotype was obtained from a woman in her fifties or sixties with acute COVID-19. The chain employs TRBV5-6 and TRBJ1-2; D might be TRBD1 (6 bases). Sequencing input: PBMCs or T cells enriched from blood (not recorded which). CDR3 coding DNA: TGTGCCAGCACCCGGGGGGAACAGGGACTTAACTATGGCTACACCTTC. Protein: CASTRGEQGLNYGYTF.